Below are 13 T cell receptor beta chains sequenced from a single sample in a study of T cell responses to AZD1222 COVID-19 vaccine. Using immunoSEQ multiplex PCR, the repertoire was profiled, and TCRdb retains in-frame clones only, with some absent. This table has 95,000 to 100,000 clones, more than 70% appearing once. Sample: peripheral blood, taken 28 days after the second AZD1222 dose. These receptors originate from an adult who received the AZD1222 COVID-19 vaccine.

The chain joins TRBV5-1 to TRBJ1-5; D unresolved. Between the trimmed V and J ends, which lost 4 bases and 2 bases, there was a span of 13 bases. Germline V gene lookup returns CDR1 SGHRS and CDR2 YFSETQ. The CDR3 runs 15 residues. CDR3 protein: CASSPTGNGNQPQHF. CDR3 in DNA: TGCGCCAGCAGCCCCACCGGGAACGGCAATCAGCCCCAGCATTTT.

This clone was picked up one time. V usage is TRBV24-1 and J usage is TRBJ2-2, with D tentatively TRBD2 (6 bases). V lost 9 bases and J lost 0, with 13 bases in between. The CDR3 runs to 15 residues. The germline V gene has CDR1 KGHDR and CDR2 SFDVKD. CDR3 in amino acids: CATSRGSANTGELFF. The CDR3, as DNA: TGTGCCACCTCCCGGGGGAGCGCGAACACCGGGGAGCTGTTTTTT.

This sequence joins TRBV11-2 and TRBJ2-7; the D gene is possibly TRBD1 (7 bases). V lost 6 bases to trimming and J lost 2 bases, with 17 bases between them. The CDR3 is 15 amino acids. Germline V gene sequence: CDR1 SGHAT, CDR2 FQNNGV. The CDR3 spells CASRRGLRETYEQYF. The DNA for the CDR3 is TGTGCCAGCAGGAGGGGGCTACGGGAGACCTACGAGCAGTACTTC.

The rearrangement links TRBV4-1 to TRBJ2-1; the match to TRBD1 covers 9 bases. The CDR3 runs 15 residues. CDR1 and CDR2 from the germline V gene are MGHRA and YSYEKL. Trimming cost V 7 bases and J 1 base; bases outside gene matches: 5. Written as DNA, the CDR3 is TGCGCCAGCAAACTACAGGGGGCATCCTACAATGAGCAGTTCTTC. Translation gives CASKLQGASYNEQFF.

The chain links TRBV9 to TRBJ2-3; D remains unclear. Trimming took off 3 bases at V and 2 bases at J, with 4 bases between the two ends. The CDR3 covers 12 residues. Germline CDR1 reads SGDLS; CDR2 reads YYNGEE. The CDR3 protein is CASSGTTDTQYF. The CDR3 DNA reads TGTGCCAGCAGCGGCACCACAGATACGCAGTATTTT.

This rearrangement joins TRBV28 to TRBJ1-4, with TRBD1 matching over 7 bases. The CDR3 runs to 15 residues. Losses at the gene ends were 6 bases for V and 4 bases for J; bases not matched to a gene: 8. CDR1 is MDHEN, CDR2 SYDVKM, per germline. The CDR3 sequence is CASRPTGSRNEKLFF. CDR3 coding DNA: TGTGCCAGCAGACCGACAGGGTCCCGTAATGAAAAACTGTTTTTT.

V usage is TRBV5-5 and J usage is TRBJ1-5; 9 nucleotides align to TRBD1. Trimming removed 5 bases from V and 5 bases from J; junction bases left unmatched: 11. CDR3 length: 16 amino acids. Germline CDR1 reads SGHKS; CDR2 reads YYEKEE (reference sequence). The CDR3 region is CASSSDLTGGYQPQHF. CDR3 bases: TGTGCCAGCAGTTCGGACCTGACAGGGGGTTATCAGCCCCAGCATTTT.

The V and J genes are TRBV7-3 and TRBJ2-2; D unresolved. Trimming left V 6 bases short and J 0 bases short, with 11 bases between. The germline gives CDR1 SGHTA, CDR2 FQGTGA. CDR3 length: 15 residues. CDR3 amino acids: CASRLELTNTGELFF. In DNA form, the CDR3 reads TGTGCCAGCAGGCTCGAACTAACGAACACCGGGGAGCTGTTTTTT.

V usage is TRBV4-1 and J usage is TRBJ2-1; 10 nucleotides align to TRBD1. The CDR3 runs to 15 residues. CDR1 MGHRA and CDR2 YSYEKL come from the germline V gene. Germline trimming cut 5 bases from V and 6 bases from J; bases unmatched to any gene: 7. CDR3 nucleotides: TGCGCCAGCAGCTTTCGGGACAGGGGTGGCAATGAGCAGTTCTTC. This codes for CASSFRDRGGNEQFF.

J is TRBJ2-3 and V is TRBV30, with TRBD2 identical over 15 bases. Germline CDR1 is GTSNPN and CDR2 is SVGIG (reference sequence). This CDR3 contains 18 residues. The V gene end was trimmed by 2 bases and the J gene end by 0 bases; junction bases not matched to a gene: 6. The CDR3 is CAWSSGLAGGPSTDTQYF. In DNA, the CDR3 is TGTGCCTGGAGTTCAGGACTAGCGGGGGGGCCGAGCACAGATACGCAGTATTTT.

The gene calls are TRBV28 and TRBJ2-7, with TRBD2 identical over 8 bases. The germline V gene has CDR1 MDHEN and CDR2 SYDVKM. The CDR3 has 14 residues. J lost 5 bases, V lost 5 bases, and 8 bases had no gene match. This CDR3 reads CASSLYGGGHEQYF. DNA of the CDR3: TGTGCCAGCAGTCTTTACGGGGGGGGCCACGAGCAGTACTTC. Variable domain in full (rest from reference TRBV28 and TRBJ2-7): DVKVTQSSRYLVKRTGEKVFLECVQDMDHENMFWYRQDPGLGLRLIYFSYDVKMKEKGDIPEGYSVSREKKERFSLILESASTNQTSMYLCASSLYGGGHEQYFGPGTRLTVT.

This chain connects TRBV29-1 to TRBJ2-7; 9 bases fit TRBD1. The CDR3 consists of 12 residues. Losses at the gene ends were 6 bases for V and 3 bases for J; bases not matched to a gene: 3. Germline V gene data show CDR1 as SQVTM and CDR2 as ANQGSEA. CDR3 sequence (DNA): TGCAGCGTGGAGACAGGGGGCTACGAGCAGTACTTC. Its translation is CSVETGGYEQYF.

This chain connects TRBV11-2 to TRBJ2-3; TRBD2 agrees at 7 bases. CDR1 and CDR2 from the germline V gene are SGHAT and FQNNGV. V was clipped by 3 bases and J by 5 bases; unmatched bases: 5. This CDR3 has 14 residues. CDR3 amino acids: CASSFRDYRDTQYF. The CDR3 nucleotides are TGTGCCAGCAGCTTCCGGGACTATCGAGATACGCAGTATTTT.